This TCR beta chain comes out of a study of cytomegalovirus exposure and HLA in healthy donors. Study-wide findings and caveats: Common viral pathogens were later found to be apparently linked to several of the most significant clusters.

A word on this clone: Its antigen is not identified.

The CDR3 is 14 residues long. V was trimmed by 3 bases and J by 3 bases, leaving 9 bases between them. Per germline, CDR1 SGHTS and CDR2 YDEGEE. It was with 60 Vbeta and 13 Jbeta primers that the PCR ran. Clones were read by immunoSEQ multiplex PCR, and TCRdb kept only the in-frame ones, dropping some. The table lists some 150,000 clones, around 73% of them singletons, with 1.6% in the top ten. The TCR originated in a female donor in good health and CMV-seronegative. The material sequenced was PBMCs. The chain combines TRBV5-8 with TRBJ1-4; D possibly corresponds to TRBD1 (5 bases). CDR3 nucleotides: TGTGCCAGCAGCTCTGAGACAGCTAATGAAAAACTGTTTTTT. Its protein product is CASSSETANEKLFF. Full variable domain (rest looked up from reference TRBV5-8 and TRBJ1-4): EAGVTQSPTHLIKTRGQQATLRCSPISGHTSVYWYQQALGLGLQFLLWYDEGEERNRGNFPPRFSGRQFPNYSSELNVNALELEDSALYLCASSSETANEKLFFGSGTQLSVL.